The subject of this entry is one TCR beta chain. This CDR3 spans 14 amino acids. Germline CDR1 and CDR2: SGHRS and YFSETQ. The V gene end was trimmed by 4 bases and the J gene end by 3 bases; junction bases not matched to a gene: 3. Assay: immunoSEQ multiplex PCR; the TCRdb copy retains only in-frame clones and omits some. The data hold more than 65,000 clones, with approximately 96% observed a single time. This sample was taken from a study of technical replicates of blood from several donors. The sample was T cells isolated from PBMCs. The rearrangement joins TRBV5-1 to TRBJ2-1, with 8 nucleotides matching TRBD2. This sequence originates from a human donor in good health. The CDR3 nucleotides are TGCGCCAGCAGCGCTACTAGCGGCTACAATGAGCAGTTCTTC. This gives the protein CASSATSGYNEQFF.